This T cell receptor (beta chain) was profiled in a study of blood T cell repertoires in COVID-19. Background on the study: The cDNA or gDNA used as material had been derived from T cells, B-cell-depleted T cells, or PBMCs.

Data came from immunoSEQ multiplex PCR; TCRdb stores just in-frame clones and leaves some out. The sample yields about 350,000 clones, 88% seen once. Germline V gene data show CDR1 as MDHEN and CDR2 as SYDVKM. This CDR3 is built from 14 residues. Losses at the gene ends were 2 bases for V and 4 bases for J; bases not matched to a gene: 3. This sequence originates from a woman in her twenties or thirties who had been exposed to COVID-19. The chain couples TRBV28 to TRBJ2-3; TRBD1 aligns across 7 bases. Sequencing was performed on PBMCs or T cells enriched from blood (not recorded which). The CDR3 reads CASSLEGGPDTQYF. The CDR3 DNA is TGTGCCAGCAGTTTAGAAGGGGGCCCAGATACGCAGTATTTT.